This TCR beta chain is drawn from a study of T cells in Graves' hyperthyroidism and ophthalmopathy. Study summary: Peripheral blood was obtained at initial diagnosis, preceding any treatment. Study results and limitations: The model foresaw ophthalmopathy a median approximately 6.1 months prior to onset.

Trimming took off 7 bases at V and 2 bases at J, with 15 bases between the two ends. Per germline, CDR1 MNHEY and CDR2 SVGEGT. This CDR3 has 14 residues. It was RNA transcripts that yielded the amplified TCR beta CDR3 regions. The HTBI set primed first-round TCR CDR3 RT-PCR. Via MiXCR, TCRdb re-called the multiplex PCR reads, giving one row per CDR3 protein. The table shows a few hundred thousand distinct CDR3 sequences, with roughly 13% occurring only once. Newly diagnosed hyperthyroidism patients aged 18 to 65 years had disease lasting under 2 months. This clonotype has ten or more counts. The antigen is unknown.

Sequencing was performed on blood. The TCR originated in a woman under 30 with Graves' hyperthyroidism. The V and J genes are TRBV6-2 or TRBV6-3 and TRBJ2-7; D gene ambiguous. The CDR3 loop reads CASTQRSITYEQYF. The DNA for the CDR3 is TGTGCCAGCACCCAACGCTCCATAACCTACGAGCAGTACTTC.